This T cell receptor beta chain was identified in a study of cytomegalovirus exposure and HLA in healthy donors. As for this clone: Its target is not known.

The germline V and J ends were trimmed by 4 bases and 6 bases, with 15 bases remaining between them. CDR1 is KGHSY and CDR2 is FQNENV in the germline V gene. The CDR3 has 14 residues. Study-wide results and limits: The listing of 150 to 200 TCR beta chains classed them as cytomegalovirus-associated. Clonal expansion, a later analysis showed, was greater in HLA-associated TCR beta chains than in equally common others. In a later analysis, TCR association rates varied by HLA locus: DRB1 most, HLA-C fewest.

PCR used 60 Vbeta primers and 13 Jbeta primers. The repertoire was sequenced with immunoSEQ multiplex PCR; TCRdb's copy has only in-frame clones and lacks some. The table includes a few hundred thousand clones, around 80% detected once. The material sequenced was PBMCs. The chain couples TRBV16 to TRBJ1-1, with a tentative D call TRBD1 (5 bases). This TCR derives from a woman between 55 and 75 years old in good health and CMV-seropositive. The CDR3 DNA follows: TGTGCCAGCAGCCGTCCCGGGGGACTTGCTGAAGCTTTCTTT. Residues: CASSRPGGLAEAFF.